The sequence of this T cell receptor (beta chain) was determined in a study of cytomegalovirus exposure and HLA in healthy donors. Findings of the study overall: In a later analysis, V- and J-gene trimming of beta chains associated with a DCLRE1C missense variant, replicated independently.

A word on this clone: Antigen: not known.

Germline CDR1 is SNHLY and CDR2 is FYNNEI. CDR3 size: 14 residues. V shed 5 bases and J 7 bases; nucleotides not matched to a gene: 4. In the PCR, 60 Vbeta and 13 Jbeta primers were used. Authors' data handling: Counted up in a later analysis, unique TCR beta chains came to some 80 million, with about 9.9 million shared. Sequencing was performed with immunoSEQ multiplex PCR; in TCRdb, only in-frame clones are kept and a portion is missing. V, J and clone size derive from that table, while D and trimming were established from the DNA sequence. The sample lists 150,000 or so clones, more than 70% seen once, with around 5.6% in the top ten.

The sample comprised PBMCs. This sequence joins TRBV2 and TRBJ2-2, with 10 bases lining up with TRBD1. The TCR was taken from a woman in her thirties or forties in good health and CMV-seropositive. Written as DNA, the CDR3 is TGTGCCAGCAGTCCGGGACAGGGGTTCGGGGAGCTGTTTTTT. Translation gives CASSPGQGFGELFF.